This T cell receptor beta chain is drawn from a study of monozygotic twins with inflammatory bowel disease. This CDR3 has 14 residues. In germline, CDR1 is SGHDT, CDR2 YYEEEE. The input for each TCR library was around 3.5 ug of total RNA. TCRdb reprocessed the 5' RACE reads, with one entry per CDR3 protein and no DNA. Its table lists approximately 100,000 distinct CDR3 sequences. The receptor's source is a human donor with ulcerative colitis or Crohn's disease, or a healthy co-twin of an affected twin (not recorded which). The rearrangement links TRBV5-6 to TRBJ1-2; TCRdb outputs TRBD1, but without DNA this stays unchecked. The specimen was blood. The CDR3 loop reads CASSFSGLFYGYTF.